This is a list of T cell receptor beta chains from one sample in a study of blood T cell repertoires in COVID-19. Repertoires were generated with immunoSEQ multiplex PCR, while TCRdb's copy carries only in-frame clones and drops some. The sample lists more than 100,000 clones, 75% to 90% occurring once. Sequenced material: peripheral blood. All receptors derive from a man in his fifties with active COVID-19. The CDR3 runs from the conserved cysteine through the conserved F or W. A D gene is named only where the DNA matches it firmly. Clone size is shown for a subset of rows, as once, few, many or a class of expanded clone.

-,TRBJ1-2,TRBV7-2,TRBD1,TGTGCCAGCAGCTCGACCCGACTCGAAACAGGGGGTAACGGCTACACCTTC,CASSSTRLETGGNGYTF
-,TRBJ2-1,TRBV4-1,TRBD1,TGCGCCAGCAGCCAGTACAGGGGAAATGAGCAGTTCTTC,CASSQYRGNEQFF
-,TRBJ2-3,TRBV24-1,-,TGTGCCACAGCACAGGGTGGAGATACGCAGTATTTT,CATAQGGDTQYF
-,TRBJ1-1,TRBV5-1,TRBD1,TGCGCCAGCAGCGCCGGGACAGGGTTGACTGAAGCTTTCTTT,CASSAGTGLTEAFF
few,TRBJ1-2,TRBV7-2,TRBD1,TGTGCCAGCAGCCCGGACAGGGGACCTTATGGCTACACCTTC,CASSPDRGPYGYTF
-,TRBJ2-1,TRBV6-5,TRBD1,TGTGCCAGCAGTTACTCATCAGGGGGTTACAACAATGAGCAGTTCTTC,CASSYSSGGYNNEQFF
-,TRBJ2-6,TRBV18,TRBD1,TGTGCCAGCTCACTTGACAGGGCGGTACCTGGGGCCAACGTCCTGACTTTC,CASSLDRAVPGANVLTF
once,TRBJ2-2,TRBV3-1/TRBV3-2,-,TGTGCCAGCAGCCAAGGTGGGGCCCTACTGGGCGGGGAGCTGTTTTTT,CASSQGGALLGGELFF
-,TRBJ1-5,TRBV6-5,-,TGTGCCAGCATCGCGAGGGCGCGGGGCCAGCCCCAGCATTTT,CASIARARGQPQHF
-,TRBJ2-7,TRBV6-6,-,TGTGCCAGCAGTTATTCCGAGGACAGCGAGCAGTACTTC,CASSYSEDSEQYF
-,TRBJ1-3,TRBV5-1,TRBD1,TGCGCCAGCGGACAGGGGGATACGATCTCTGGAAACACCATATATTTT,CASGQGDTISGNTIYF
-,TRBJ1-1,TRBV18,-,TGTGCCAGCTCACAGACAGGCGTCACTGAAGCTTTCTTT,CASSQTGVTEAFF
few,TRBJ1-1,TRBV9,TRBD1,TGTGCCAGCAGCCCCCATCCCGGGACAGACACTGAAGCTTTCTTT,CASSPHPGTDTEAFF
-,TRBJ2-3,TRBV5-4,TRBD1,TGTGCCAGCAGCATCGGACAGGTTGCAGATACGCAGTATTTT,CASSIGQVADTQYF
-,TRBJ1-3,TRBV19,-,TGTGCCAGTAGTATATCCCCCGCCAGGGTACCCTCTGGAAACACCATATATTTT,CASSISPARVPSGNTIYF
-,TRBJ2-5,TRBV5-8,TRBD2,TGTGCCAGCAGCTTCGAAATTCTAGCGGGGGGGCCAGAGACCCAGTACTTC,CASSFEILAGGPETQYF
-,TRBJ1-1,TRBV30,-,TGTGCCTGGAGAGCACAGGGGAACACTGAAGCTTTCTTT,CAWRAQGNTEAFF
-,TRBJ2-7,TRBV15,-,TGTGCCACCAGGAACAGGACCTACGAGCAGTACTTC,CATRNRTYEQYF
-,TRBJ2-3,TRBV18,-,TGTGCCAGCTCACCACCGGACAGACAGAAGTATTTT,CASSPPDRQKYF
-,TRBJ2-7,TRBV6-5,TRBD2,TGTGCCAGCAGTTCTCCGGGACTACTCTACGAGCAGTACTTC,CASSSPGLLYEQYF
few,TRBJ1-1,TRBV2,-,TGTGCCAGCAGTGAGCGACAGATAACGAACACTGAAGCTTTCTTT,CASSERQITNTEAFF
-,TRBJ2-1,TRBV11-3,-,TGTGCCAGCAGCAGGGGGTGGGAGGGTTCCTACAATGAGCAGTTCTTC,CASSRGWEGSYNEQFF
-,TRBJ2-7,TRBV5-6,-,TGTGCCAGCAGCTTCCAGGAGGGCCACGAGCAGTACTTC,CASSFQEGHEQYF
-,TRBJ2-2,TRBV10-3,TRBD1,TGTGCCACCCAGCCCGACGACAGGGGAAACACCGGGGAGCTGTTTTTT,CATQPDDRGNTGELFF
-,TRBJ2-2,TRBV10-3,TRBD2,TGTGCCATCAGTGAGTCGTCTAGCGGGTTCAACACCGGGGAGCTGTTTTTT,CAISESSSGFNTGELFF
-,TRBJ2-3,TRBV4-3,TRBD2,TGCGCCAGCAGCCGAGGACTAGCGGGGGGGGGACGCACAGATACGCAGTATTTT,CASSRGLAGGGRTDTQYF
-,TRBJ2-3,TRBV6-5,-,TGTGCCAGCACCCACAGGCTCACAGATACGCAGTATTTT,CASTHRLTDTQYF
few,TRBJ2-1,TRBV7-9,TRBD2,TGTGCCAGCTCCCGGGGGGAAGTGAATGAGCAGTTCTTC,CASSRGEVNEQFF
-,TRBJ2-1,TRBV4-3,-,TGCGCCAGCAGCCAAGATGTAGGAGGGGACAATGAGCAGTTCTTC,CASSQDVGGDNEQFF
-,TRBJ2-7,TRBV2,TRBD2,TGTGCCAGCAGTGAAGCGGTCCTTAGCGGGGGGATCCTTGGGCAGTACTTC,CASSEAVLSGGILGQYF
few,TRBJ1-6,TRBV18,TRBD1,TGTGCCAGCTCAGCACAGGGGTATAATTCACCCCTCCACTTT,CASSAQGYNSPLHF
-,TRBJ2-4,TRBV6-5,-,TGTGCCAGCAGTTACTCGATTGACAGATCCAAAAACATTCAGTACTTC,CASSYSIDRSKNIQYF
-,TRBJ1-5,TRBV12-5,TRBD1,TGTGCTAGTGCCAACACCCCCGGACAGGTCAATCAGCCCCAGCATTTT,CASANTPGQVNQPQHF
-,TRBJ2-3,TRBV6-5,-,TGTGCCAGCACTGGGGGCCTCACAGATACGCAGTATTTT,CASTGGLTDTQYF
-,TRBJ2-3,TRBV7-9,TRBD2,TGTGCCAGCAGCTTATTTGCGGGGGGCACAGATACGCAGTATTTT,CASSLFAGGTDTQYF
-,TRBJ1-2,TRBV5-1,TRBD1,TGCGCCAGCAGCCCGGGACAGGGTGGGTATGGCTACACCTTC,CASSPGQGGYGYTF
-,TRBJ1-1,TRBV6-1,-,TGTGCCAGCAGTGAACAGGGCCTCAACCCCACTGAAGCTTTCTTT,CASSEQGLNPTEAFF
once,TRBJ1-1,TRBV2,-,TGTGCCAGCAGTCTCGGGGTGAACACTGAAGCTTTCTTT,CASSLGVNTEAFF
-,TRBJ1-1,TRBV4-1,TRBD1,TGCGCCAGCAGCCAACCCCGGGACAGGGGTCGTGAAGCTTTCTTT,CASSQPRDRGREAFF
-,TRBJ1-1,TRBV28,TRBD1,TGTGCCAGCAGTTTTGGACAGGGTGGCGCTTTCTTT,CASSFGQGGAFF
-,TRBJ2-7,TRBV4-1,-,TGCGCCAGCAGCCAGGTACTAGCTTCCTACGAGCAGTACTTC,CASSQVLASYEQYF